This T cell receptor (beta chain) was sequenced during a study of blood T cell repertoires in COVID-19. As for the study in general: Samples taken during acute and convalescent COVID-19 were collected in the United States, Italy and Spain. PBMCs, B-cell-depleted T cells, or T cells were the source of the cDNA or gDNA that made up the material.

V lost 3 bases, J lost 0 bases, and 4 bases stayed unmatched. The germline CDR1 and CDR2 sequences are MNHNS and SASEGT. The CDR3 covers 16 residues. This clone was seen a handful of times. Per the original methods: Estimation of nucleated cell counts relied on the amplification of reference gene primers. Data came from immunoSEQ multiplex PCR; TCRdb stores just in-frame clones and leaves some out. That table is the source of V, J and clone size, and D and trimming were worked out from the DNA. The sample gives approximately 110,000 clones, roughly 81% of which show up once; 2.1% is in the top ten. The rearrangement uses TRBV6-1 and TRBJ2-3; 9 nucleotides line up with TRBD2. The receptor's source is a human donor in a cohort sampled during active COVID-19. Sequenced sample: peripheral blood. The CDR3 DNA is TGTGCCAGCAGTGAGTCAGCGGGGGGTAGCACAGATACGCAGTATTTT. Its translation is CASSESAGGSTDTQYF.